The subject of this entry is one T cell receptor (beta chain). The sample carries other DNA sequences with the same CDR3. This record comes from a study of blood T cell repertoires in COVID-19. Study-wide context: Material from acute and convalescent COVID-19 was sourced from the United States, Italy and Spain.

The germline V gene has CDR1 SGHRS and CDR2 YFSETQ. The CDR3 runs to 14 residues. V shed 3 bases and J shed 2 bases, with 9 bases lying between them. Method: immunoSEQ multiplex PCR; TCRdb's copy keeps in-frame clones and lacks some. The table records some 320,000 clones, 90% of them present only once. Sequences were obtained from PBMCs or T cells enriched from blood (not recorded which). The chain couples TRBV5-1 to TRBJ1-3; D possibly corresponds to TRBD1 (6 bases). The origin of this receptor is a woman in her twenties or thirties who had been exposed to COVID-19. The CDR3 bases are TGCGCCAGCAGCTCCACAGGGACTGGAAACACCATATATTTT. Translation gives CASSSTGTGNTIYF. Based on the CDR3 plus reference TRBV5-1 and TRBJ1-3, the full variable domain is KAGVTQTPRYLIKTRGQQVTLSCSPISGHRSVSWYQQTPGQGLQFLFEYFSETQRNKGNFPGRFSGRQFSNSRSEMNVSTLELGDSALYLCASSSTGTGNTIYFGEGSWLTVV.